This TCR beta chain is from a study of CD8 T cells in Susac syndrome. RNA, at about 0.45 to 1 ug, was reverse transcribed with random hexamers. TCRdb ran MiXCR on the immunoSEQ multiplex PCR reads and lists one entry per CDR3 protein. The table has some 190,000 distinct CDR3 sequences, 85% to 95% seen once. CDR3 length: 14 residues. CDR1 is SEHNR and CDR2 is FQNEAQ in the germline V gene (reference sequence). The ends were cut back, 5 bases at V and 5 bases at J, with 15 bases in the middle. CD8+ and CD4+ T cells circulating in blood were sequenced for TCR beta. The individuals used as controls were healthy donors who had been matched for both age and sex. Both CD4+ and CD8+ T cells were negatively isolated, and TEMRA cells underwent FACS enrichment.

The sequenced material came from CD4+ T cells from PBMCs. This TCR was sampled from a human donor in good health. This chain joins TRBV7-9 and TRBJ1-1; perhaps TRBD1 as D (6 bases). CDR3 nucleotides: TGTGCCAGCAGCCTACAGGGCCACGGGACTGAAGCTTTCTTT. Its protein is CASSLQGHGTEAFF.